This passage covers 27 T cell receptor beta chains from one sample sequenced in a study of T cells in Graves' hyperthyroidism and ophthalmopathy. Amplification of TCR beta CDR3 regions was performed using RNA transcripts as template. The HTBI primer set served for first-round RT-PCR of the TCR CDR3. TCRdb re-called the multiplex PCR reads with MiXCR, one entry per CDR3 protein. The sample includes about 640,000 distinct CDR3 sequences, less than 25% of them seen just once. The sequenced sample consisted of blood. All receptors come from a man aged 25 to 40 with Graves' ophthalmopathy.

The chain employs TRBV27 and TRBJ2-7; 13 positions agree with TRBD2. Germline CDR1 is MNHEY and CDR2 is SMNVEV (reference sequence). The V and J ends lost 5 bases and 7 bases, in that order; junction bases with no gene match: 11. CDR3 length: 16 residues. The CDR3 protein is CASSPGTSGKGREQYF. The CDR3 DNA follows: TGTGCCAGCAGTCCCGGGACTAGCGGGAAGGGGAGGGAGCAGTACTTC.

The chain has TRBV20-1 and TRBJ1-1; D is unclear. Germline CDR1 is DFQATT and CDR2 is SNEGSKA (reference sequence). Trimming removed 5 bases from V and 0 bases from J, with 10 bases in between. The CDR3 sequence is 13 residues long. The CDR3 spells CSAARTVNTEAFF. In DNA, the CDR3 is TGCAGTGCTGCTAGAACTGTGAACACTGAAGCTTTCTTT.

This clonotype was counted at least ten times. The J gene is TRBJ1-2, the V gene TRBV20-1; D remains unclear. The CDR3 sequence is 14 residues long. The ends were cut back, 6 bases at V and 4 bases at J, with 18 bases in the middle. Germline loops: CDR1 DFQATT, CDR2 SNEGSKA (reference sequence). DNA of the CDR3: TGCAGTGCCGACACCCTCGTTGGGGTCTATGGCTACACCTTC. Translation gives CSADTLVGVYGYTF.

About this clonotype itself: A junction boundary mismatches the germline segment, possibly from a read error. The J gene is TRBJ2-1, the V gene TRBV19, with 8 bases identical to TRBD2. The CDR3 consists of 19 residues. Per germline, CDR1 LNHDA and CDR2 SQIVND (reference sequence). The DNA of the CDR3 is TGTGCCAGTAATATAGGGTCGAGCGGGAGTAGGCCAAACTACAATGAGCAGTTCTTC. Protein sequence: CASNIGSSGSRPNYNEQFF.

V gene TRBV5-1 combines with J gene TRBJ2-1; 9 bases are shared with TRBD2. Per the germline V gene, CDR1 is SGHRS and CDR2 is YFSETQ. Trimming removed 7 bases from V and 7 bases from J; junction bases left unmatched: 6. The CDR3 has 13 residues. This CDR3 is CASSGLASNEQFF. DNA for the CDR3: TGCGCCAGCTCCGGACTAGCGAGTAATGAGCAGTTCTTC.

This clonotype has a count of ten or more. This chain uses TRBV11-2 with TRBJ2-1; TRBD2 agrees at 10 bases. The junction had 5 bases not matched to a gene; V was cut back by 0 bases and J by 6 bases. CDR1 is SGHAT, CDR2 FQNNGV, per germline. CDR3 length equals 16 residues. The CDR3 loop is CASSLDNLAGVNEQFF. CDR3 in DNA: TGTGCCAGCAGCTTAGATAACCTAGCGGGAGTCAATGAGCAGTTCTTC.

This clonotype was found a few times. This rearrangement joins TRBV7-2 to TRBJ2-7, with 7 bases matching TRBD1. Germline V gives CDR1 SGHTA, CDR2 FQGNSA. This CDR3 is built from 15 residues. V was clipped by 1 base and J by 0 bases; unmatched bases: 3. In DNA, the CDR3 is TGTGCCAGCAGCTTAGAACAGGGGTTCTCCTACGAGCAGTACTTC. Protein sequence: CASSLEQGFSYEQYF.

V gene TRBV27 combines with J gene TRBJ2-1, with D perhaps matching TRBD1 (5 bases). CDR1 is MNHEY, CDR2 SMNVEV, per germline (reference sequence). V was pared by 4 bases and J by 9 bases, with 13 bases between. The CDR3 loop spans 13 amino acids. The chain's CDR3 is CASSSAGWSEQFF. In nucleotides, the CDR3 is TGTGCCAGCAGTTCGGCAGGGTGGTCTGAGCAGTTCTTC.

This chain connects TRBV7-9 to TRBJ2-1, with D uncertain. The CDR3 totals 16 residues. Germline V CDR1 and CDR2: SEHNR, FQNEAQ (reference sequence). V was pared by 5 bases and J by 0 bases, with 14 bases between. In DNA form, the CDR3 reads TGTGCCAGCAGCCTTAGGGCCCAGAGCTCCTACAATGAGCAGTTCTTC. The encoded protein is CASSLRAQSSYNEQFF.

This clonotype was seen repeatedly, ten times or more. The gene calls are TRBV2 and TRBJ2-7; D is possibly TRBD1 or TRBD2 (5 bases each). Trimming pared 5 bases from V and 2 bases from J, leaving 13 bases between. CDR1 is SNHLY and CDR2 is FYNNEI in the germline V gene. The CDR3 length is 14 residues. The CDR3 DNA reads TGTGCCAGCAGTCGGGACGGCCAAACCTACGAGCAGTACTTC. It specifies CASSRDGQTYEQYF.

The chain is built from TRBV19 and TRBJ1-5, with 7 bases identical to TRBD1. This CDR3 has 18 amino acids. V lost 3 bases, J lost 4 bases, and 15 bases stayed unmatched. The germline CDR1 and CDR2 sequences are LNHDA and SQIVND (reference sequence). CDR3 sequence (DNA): TGTGCCAGTAGTATGAGCTCGTCGGGGAGGGGGCAAAATCAGCCCCAGCATTTT. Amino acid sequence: CASSMSSSGRGQNQPQHF.

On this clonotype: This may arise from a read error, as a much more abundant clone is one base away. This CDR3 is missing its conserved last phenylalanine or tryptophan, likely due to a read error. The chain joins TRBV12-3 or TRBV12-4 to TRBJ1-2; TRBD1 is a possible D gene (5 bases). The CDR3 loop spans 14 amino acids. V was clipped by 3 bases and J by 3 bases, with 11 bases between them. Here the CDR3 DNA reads TGTGCCAGCAGTTTTCGGGGCGGATACTATGGCTACACCCTC. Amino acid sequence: CASSFRGGYYGYTL.

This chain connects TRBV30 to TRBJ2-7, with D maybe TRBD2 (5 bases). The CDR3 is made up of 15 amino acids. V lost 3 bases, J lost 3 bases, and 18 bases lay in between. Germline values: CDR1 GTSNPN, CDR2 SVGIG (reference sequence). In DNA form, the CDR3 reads TGTGCCTGGAGCCCCGGGGTAGGAGTCCTCTACGAGCAGTACTTC. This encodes CAWSPGVGVLYEQYF.

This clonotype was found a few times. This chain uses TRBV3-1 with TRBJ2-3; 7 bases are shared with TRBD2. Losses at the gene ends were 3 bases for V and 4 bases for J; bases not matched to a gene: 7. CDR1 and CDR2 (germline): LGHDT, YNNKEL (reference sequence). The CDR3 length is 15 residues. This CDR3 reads CASSHSGIVADTQYF. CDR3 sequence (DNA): TGTGCCAGCAGCCACAGCGGGATCGTGGCAGATACGCAGTATTTT.

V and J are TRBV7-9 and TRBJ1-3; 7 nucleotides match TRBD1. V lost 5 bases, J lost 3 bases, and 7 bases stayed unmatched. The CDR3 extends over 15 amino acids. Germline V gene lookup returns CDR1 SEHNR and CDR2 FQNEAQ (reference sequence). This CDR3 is CASSTPTGFGNTIYF. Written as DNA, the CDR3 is TGTGCCAGCAGCACCCCGACAGGGTTTGGAAACACCATATATTTT.

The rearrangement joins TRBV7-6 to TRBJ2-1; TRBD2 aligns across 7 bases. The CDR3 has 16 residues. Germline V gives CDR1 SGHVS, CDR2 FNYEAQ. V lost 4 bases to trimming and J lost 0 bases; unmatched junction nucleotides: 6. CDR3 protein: CASSSWGGSSYNEQFF. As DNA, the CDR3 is TGTGCCAGCAGCTCATGGGGGGGGAGCTCCTACAATGAGCAGTTCTTC.

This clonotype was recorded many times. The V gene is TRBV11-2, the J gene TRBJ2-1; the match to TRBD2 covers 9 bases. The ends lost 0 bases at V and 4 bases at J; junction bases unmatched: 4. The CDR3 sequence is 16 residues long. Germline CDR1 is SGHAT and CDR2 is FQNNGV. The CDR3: CASSLEGSGSYNEQFF. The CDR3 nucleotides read TGTGCCAGCAGCTTAGAGGGTAGCGGGAGTTACAATGAGCAGTTCTTC. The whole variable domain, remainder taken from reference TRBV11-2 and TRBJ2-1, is EAGVAQSPRYKIIEKRQSVAFWCNPISGHATLYWYQQILGQGPKLLIQFQNNGVVDDSQLPKDRFSAERLKGVDSTLKIQPAKLEDSAVYLCASSLEGSGSYNEQFFGPGTRLTVL.

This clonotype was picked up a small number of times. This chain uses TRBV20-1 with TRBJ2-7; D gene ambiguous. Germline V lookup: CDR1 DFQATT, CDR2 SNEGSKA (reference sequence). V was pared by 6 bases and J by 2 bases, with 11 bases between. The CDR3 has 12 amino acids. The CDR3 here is CSATDGPYEQYF. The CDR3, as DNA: TGCAGTGCGACGGACGGACCCTACGAGCAGTACTTC.

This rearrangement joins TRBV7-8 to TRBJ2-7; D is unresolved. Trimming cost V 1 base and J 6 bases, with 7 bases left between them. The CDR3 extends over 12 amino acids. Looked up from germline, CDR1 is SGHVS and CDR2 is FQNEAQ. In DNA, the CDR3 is TGTGCCAGCAGCTTAGAGGGCCCCGAGCAGTACTTC. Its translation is CASSLEGPEQYF.

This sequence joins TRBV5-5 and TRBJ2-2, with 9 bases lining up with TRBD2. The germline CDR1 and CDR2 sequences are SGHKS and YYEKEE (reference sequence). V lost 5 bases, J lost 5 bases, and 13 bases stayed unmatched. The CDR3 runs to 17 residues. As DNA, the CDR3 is TGTGCCAGCAGGTACGAGCCGAGCGGGAGGCGTACCGGGGAGCTGTTTTTT. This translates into CASRYEPSGRRTGELFF.

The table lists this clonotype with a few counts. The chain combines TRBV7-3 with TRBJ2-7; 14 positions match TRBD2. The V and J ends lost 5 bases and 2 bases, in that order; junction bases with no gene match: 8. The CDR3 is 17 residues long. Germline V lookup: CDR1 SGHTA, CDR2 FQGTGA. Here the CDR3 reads CASSGTSGGPGTYEQYF. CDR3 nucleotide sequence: TGTGCCAGCAGCGGGACTAGCGGGGGCCCAGGGACCTACGAGCAGTACTTC.

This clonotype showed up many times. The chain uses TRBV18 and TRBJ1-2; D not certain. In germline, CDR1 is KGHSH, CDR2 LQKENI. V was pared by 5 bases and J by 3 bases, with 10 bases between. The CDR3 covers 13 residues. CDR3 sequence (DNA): TGTGCCAGCTCAGCGGACGGGGACTATGGCTACACCTTC. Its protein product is CASSADGDYGYTF.

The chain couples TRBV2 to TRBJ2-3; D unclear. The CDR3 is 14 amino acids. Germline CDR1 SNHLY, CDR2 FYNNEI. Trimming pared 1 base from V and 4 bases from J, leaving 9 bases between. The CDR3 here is CASSEDNTADTQYF. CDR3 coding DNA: TGTGCCAGCAGTGAAGACAACACCGCAGATACGCAGTATTTT.

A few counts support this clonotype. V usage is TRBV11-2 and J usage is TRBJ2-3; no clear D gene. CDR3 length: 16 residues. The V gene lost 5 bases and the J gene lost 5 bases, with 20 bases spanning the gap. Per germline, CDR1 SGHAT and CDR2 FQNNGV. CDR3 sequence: CASSAQRRHIGDTQYF. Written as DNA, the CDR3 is TGTGCCAGCAGCGCCCAGAGACGGCATATAGGAGATACGCAGTATTTT.

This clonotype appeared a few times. CDR3 protein: CASSVGYRSGSRNNEQFF. DNA of the CDR3: TGTGCCAGCAGCGTAGGTTATCGCAGCGGGAGTAGGAACAATGAGCAGTTCTTC. This rearrangement joins TRBV9 to TRBJ2-1, with 8 nucleotides matching TRBD2. V shed 0 bases, J shed 5 bases, and the junction held 13 bases outside the gene matches. This CDR3 has 18 amino acids. CDR1 is SGDLS, CDR2 YYNGEE, per germline.

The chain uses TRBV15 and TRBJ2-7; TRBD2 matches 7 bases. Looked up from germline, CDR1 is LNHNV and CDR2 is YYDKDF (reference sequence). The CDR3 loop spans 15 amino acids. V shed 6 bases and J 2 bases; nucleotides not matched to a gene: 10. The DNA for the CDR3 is TGTGCCACCAGTTACCCCCTAGCGGATACCTACGAGCAGTACTTC. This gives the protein CATSYPLADTYEQYF.

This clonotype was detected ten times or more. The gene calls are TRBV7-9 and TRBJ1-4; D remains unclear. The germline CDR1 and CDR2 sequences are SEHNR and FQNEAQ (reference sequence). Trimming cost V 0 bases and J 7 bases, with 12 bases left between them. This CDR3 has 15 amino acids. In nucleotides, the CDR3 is TGTGCCAGCAGCTTAGCAGGCCTTGGGAGTGAAAAACTGTTTTTT. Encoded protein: CASSLAGLGSEKLFF.